This T cell receptor (beta chain) was sequenced in a study of regulatory T cells. Study findings and constraints: Skewed V and J usage and few unique V-J pairs marked patient repertoires, most in Tregs.

Patients, 2 to 39 years old, had expanded memory T-cell proportions. The PCR used 52 TRBV and 13 TRBJ primers. Method: immunoSEQ multiplex PCR; TCRdb's copy keeps in-frame clones and lacks some. The profile covers 21,000 or so clones, with roughly 93% appearing a single time and roughly 4% taken by the ten largest. As regards this clone: The antigen is not known.

Per the germline V gene, CDR1 is MNHNS and CDR2 is SASEGT. Trimming left V 1 base short and J 0 bases short, with 10 bases between. This CDR3 comprises 15 residues. The chain is built from TRBV6-1 and TRBJ2-7; possible D gene TRBD2, 5 bases. Sequencing was carried out using CD8+ T cells sorted from blood. This TCR derives from a child aged 2-15 years with CD3G deficiency. The CDR3 DNA reads as TGTGCCAGCAGTGAAGGGACTTTCAGCTCCTACGAGCAGTACTTC. The encoded protein is CASSEGTFSSYEQYF.